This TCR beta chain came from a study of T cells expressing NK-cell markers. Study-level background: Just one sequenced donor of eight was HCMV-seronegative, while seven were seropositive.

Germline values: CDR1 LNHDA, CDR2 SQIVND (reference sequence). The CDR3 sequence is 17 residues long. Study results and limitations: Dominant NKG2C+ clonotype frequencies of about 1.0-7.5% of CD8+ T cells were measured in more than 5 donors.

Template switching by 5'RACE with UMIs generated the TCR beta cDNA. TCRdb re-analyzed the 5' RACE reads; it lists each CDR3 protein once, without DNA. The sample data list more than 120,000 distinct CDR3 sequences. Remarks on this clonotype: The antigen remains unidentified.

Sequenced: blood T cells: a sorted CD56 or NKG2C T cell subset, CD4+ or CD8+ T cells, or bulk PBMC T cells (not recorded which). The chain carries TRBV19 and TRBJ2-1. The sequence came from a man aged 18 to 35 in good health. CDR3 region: CASSIVEAGGPHNEQFF.